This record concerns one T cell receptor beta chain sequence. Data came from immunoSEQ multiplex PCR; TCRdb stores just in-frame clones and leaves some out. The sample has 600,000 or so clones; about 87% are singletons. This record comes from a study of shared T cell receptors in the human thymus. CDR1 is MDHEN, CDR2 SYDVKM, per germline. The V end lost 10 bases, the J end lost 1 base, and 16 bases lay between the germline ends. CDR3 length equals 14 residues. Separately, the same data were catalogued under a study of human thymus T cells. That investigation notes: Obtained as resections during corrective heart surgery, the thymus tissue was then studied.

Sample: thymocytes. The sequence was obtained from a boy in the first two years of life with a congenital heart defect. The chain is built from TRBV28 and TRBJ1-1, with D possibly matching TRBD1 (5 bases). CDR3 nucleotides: TGTGCCACCAAAAACAGGAAAGGGAACACTGAAGCTTTCTTT. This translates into CATKNRKGNTEAFF.